Shown below are 23 T cell receptor beta chains from a single sample sequenced in a study of CXCR3-negative and CXCR3-positive naive CD8 T cells. All TRB cDNA libraries came from 5' RACE performed with UMI labels. Following a re-call of the 5' RACE reads, TCRdb has one entry per CDR3 protein and lacks DNA. The table lists around 81,000 distinct CDR3 sequences, with about 1.6% in the top ten. Sequenced: naive CXCR3- CD8+ T cells from blood. The subset denotes: CD45RO-CCR7+CD27+CD95- naive CD8+ T cells lacking CXCR3 (TNR3-). The receptors originated from a human donor in good health. Some clones in this sample may be carry-over from other donors' samples.

The gene calls are TRBV4-3 and TRBJ1-2; with no DNA, the TCRdb D assignment of TRBD1 cannot be verified. The CDR3 covers 16 residues. Looked up from germline, CDR1 is LGHNA and CDR2 is YSLEER. CDR3: CASSDEGQGLSYGYTF.

The chain recombines TRBV7-6 with TRBJ2-7. Per germline, CDR1 SGHVS and CDR2 FNYEAQ. The CDR3 length is 14 residues. CDR3 loop: CASSLSSGREEQYF. Full variable domain (rest looked up from reference TRBV7-6 and TRBJ2-7): GAGVSQSPRYKVTKRGQDVALRCDPISGHVSLYWYRQALGQGPEFLTYFNYEAQQDKSGLPNDRFSAERPEGSISTLTIQRTEQRDSAMYRCASSLSSGREEQYFGPGTRLTVT.

The chain couples TRBV21-1 to TRBJ2-5; TCRdb designates TRBD1, a call that cannot be tested without DNA. TRBV21-1 has pseudogene status. CDR3 length: 13 residues. The CDR3 loop is CASSIDREETQYF.

V and J are TRBV12-3 or TRBV12-4 and TRBJ2-3; TCRdb indicates TRBD2, and absent DNA this call remains unverified. This CDR3 contains 14 residues. This CDR3 reads CASSSVAGPNTQYF.

The chain is built from TRBV19 and TRBJ2-7; the TCRdb call, TRBD2, lacks DNA for checking. CDR3 size: 14 residues. Germline loops: CDR1 LNHDA, CDR2 SQIVND (reference sequence). Here the CDR3 reads CASSIADFAYEQYF.

This chain connects TRBV5-1 to TRBJ2-7. This CDR3 is 12 amino acids long. Germline V gene lookup returns CDR1 SGHRS and CDR2 YFSETQ. CDR3 protein: CASSFLGIEQYF.

This CDR3 reads CSVVDNTGELFF. This chain links TRBV29-1 with TRBJ2-2. The CDR3 runs 12 residues. The germline V gene encodes CDR1 SQVTM and CDR2 ANQGSEA.

The CDR3 is CASLTGLAGGTDTQYF. The gene calls are TRBV7-9 and TRBJ2-3; the D gene TCRdb calls, TRBD2, cannot be checked with no DNA. From germline, CDR1 is SEHNR and CDR2 FQNEAQ (reference sequence). The CDR3 is 16 amino acids.

The chain employs TRBV6-5 and TRBJ2-2; TCRdb's assignment of TRBD2 cannot be checked, as there is no DNA. This CDR3 has 16 residues. The germline V gene encodes CDR1 MNHEY and CDR2 SVGAGI. The CDR3 loop is CASSPGAGESPGELFF.

The chain carries TRBV5-1 and TRBJ1-5; TCRdb reports TRBD1, a call that lacks DNA to check it against. The germline V gene encodes CDR1 SGHRS and CDR2 YFSETQ. This CDR3 is built from 18 residues. The CDR3 loop is CASSRDVNRDRGNQPQHF.

The chain recombines TRBV19 with TRBJ1-1; without DNA, the TCRdb call of TRBD1 cannot be checked. Germline CDR1 and CDR2: LNHDA and SQIVND (reference sequence). The CDR3 length is 15 residues. CDR3 residues: CASSTLREMNTEAFF.

This chain joins TRBV7-9 and TRBJ2-7; TCRdb's D call, TRBD1, is unchecked because there is no DNA. CDR3 size: 12 residues. CDR1 and CDR2 from the germline V gene are SEHNR and FQNEAQ (reference sequence). CDR3 loop: CASSSGRYEQYF.

The V call is TRBV20-1, the J call TRBJ2-7; TCRdb lists TRBD1, though no DNA is available to test this call. In germline, CDR1 is DFQATT, CDR2 SNEGSKA (reference sequence). The CDR3 contains 16 residues. CDR3 loop: CSARDRDRGRNYEQYF.

The V gene is TRBV9, the J gene TRBJ2-1; TCRdb returns TRBD1, unconfirmable since there is no DNA. CDR3 length equals 17 residues. Germline CDR1 reads SGDLS; CDR2 reads YYNGEE. CDR3 loop: CASSGRLGQSSYNEQFF.

The chain recombines TRBV28 with TRBJ2-5; as DNA is missing, the TRBD1 call by TCRdb cannot be tested. The CDR3 is 14 residues long. Germline CDR1 reads MDHEN; CDR2 reads SYDVKM. The CDR3 here is CASSGPGQGETQYF.

The chain is built from TRBV29-1 and TRBJ2-3; absent DNA, TCRdb's TRBD1 call cannot be checked. CDR1 is SQVTM and CDR2 is ANQGSEA in the germline V gene. The CDR3 runs 13 residues. Here the CDR3 reads CSVAAGVTDTQYF.

The chain is built from TRBV9 and TRBJ2-2; TCRdb lists TRBD1, though no DNA is available to test this call. The CDR3 is made up of 14 amino acids. CDR1 SGDLS and CDR2 YYNGEE come from the germline V gene. The CDR3 reads CATRLGPNTGELFF.

The CDR3: CASSLGTEHQETQYF. This chain uses TRBV7-9 with TRBJ2-5; the TRBD1 assignment by TCRdb is unverifiable without DNA. Looked up from germline, CDR1 is SEHNR and CDR2 is FQNEAQ (reference sequence). The CDR3 is 15 amino acids.

The V call is TRBV28, the J call TRBJ2-2; TCRdb reports TRBD2, a call that lacks DNA to check it against. The length of the CDR3 is 15 residues. Per germline, CDR1 MDHEN and CDR2 SYDVKM. The CDR3 reads CASRESGGGTGELFF.

The chain is built from TRBV7-2 and TRBJ2-7; TCRdb names TRBD2, which stays unverified in the absence of DNA. The CDR3 covers 16 residues. Germline loops: CDR1 SGHTA, CDR2 FQGNSA. The CDR3 protein is CASSLVARSPSYEQYF. The full variable domain, completed using reference TRBV7-2 and TRBJ2-7, is GAGVSQSPSNKVTEKGKDVELRCDPISGHTALYWYRQSLGQGLEFLIYFQGNSAPDKSGLPSDRFSAERTGGSVSTLTIQRTQQEDSAVYLCASSLVARSPSYEQYFGPGTRLTVT.

V gene TRBV7-9 combines with J gene TRBJ2-7; TCRdb's D call, TRBD2, is unchecked because there is no DNA. Germline V gives CDR1 SEHNR, CDR2 FQNEAQ (reference sequence). The CDR3 consists of 13 residues. The CDR3 loop is CASSPLDPYEQYF.

V usage is TRBV28 and J usage is TRBJ2-5. This CDR3 region has 13 residues. The germline gives CDR1 MDHEN, CDR2 SYDVKM. The CDR3 spells CASSLAARETQYF.

The rearrangement joins TRBV9 to TRBJ2-1; without DNA, the TCRdb call of TRBD1 cannot be checked. The germline V gene encodes CDR1 SGDLS and CDR2 YYNGEE. The CDR3 consists of 15 residues. This CDR3 reads CASSVSWGANHEQFF.